A selection of T cell receptor beta chains follows, all from one sample in a study of cytomegalovirus exposure and HLA in healthy donors. Measured with immunoSEQ multiplex PCR; TCRdb has only the in-frame clones, and not every one. The sample comprises 150,000 to 200,000 clones, approximately 83% of which are singletons, and almost 9.5% rests with the top ten. Sequencing was performed on PBMCs. The origin of the receptors is a man aged 18-30 years in good health and CMV-seropositive. CDR3s include the opening cysteine and the closing phenylalanine or tryptophan. Each record gives: CDR3 DNA, CDR3 protein, J gene, clone size, D gene, V gene. D genes are given only for firm matches. Clone size is shown for a subset of rows, as once, few, many or a class of expanded clone.

CDR3 DNA: TGTGCCAGCAGTGAAGGCCGCGGGGCCCTGGAGACCCAGTACTTC
CDR3 protein: CASSEGRGALETQYF
J gene: TRBJ2-5
clone size: NA
D gene: NA
V gene: TRBV6-1

CDR3 DNA: TGTGCCAGCAGCGTAACTAGCGGGTCCTACAATGAGCAGTTCTTC
CDR3 protein: CASSVTSGSYNEQFF
J gene: TRBJ2-1
clone size: NA
D gene: TRBD2
V gene: TRBV27

CDR3 DNA: TGTGCCTGGAAACATAGGGACAGGGGAGGGGGAGGCTATGGCTACACCTTC
CDR3 protein: CAWKHRDRGGGGYGYTF
J gene: TRBJ1-2
clone size: NA
D gene: TRBD1
V gene: TRBV30

CDR3 DNA: TGTGCCAGTAGTCCCCCAGGGACAGCTAATCAGCCCCAGCATTTT
CDR3 protein: CASSPPGTANQPQHF
J gene: TRBJ1-5
clone size: NA
D gene: TRBD1
V gene: TRBV19

CDR3 DNA: TGTGCCAGCAGTGCACGACAGGGAACTAATGAAAAACTGTTTTTT
CDR3 protein: CASSARQGTNEKLFF
J gene: TRBJ1-4
clone size: NA
D gene: TRBD1
V gene: TRBV6-5

CDR3 DNA: TGTGCCAGTAGTCCAGGGTACACTGAAGCTTTCTTT
CDR3 protein: CASSPGYTEAFF
J gene: TRBJ1-1
clone size: few
D gene: NA
V gene: TRBV19

CDR3 DNA: TGTGCCAGCAGCCCAACCGGGGGTACTAGCACAGATACGCAGTATTTT
CDR3 protein: CASSPTGGTSTDTQYF
J gene: TRBJ2-3
clone size: NA
D gene: NA
V gene: TRBV11-3

CDR3 DNA: TGTGCCAGCAGCGTAGGCGGTTCGGCCAAAAACATTCAGTACTTC
CDR3 protein: CASSVGGSAKNIQYF
J gene: TRBJ2-4
clone size: NA
D gene: NA
V gene: TRBV9

CDR3 DNA: TGTGCCATAGGTTCGGCGGCGGCTGAAGCTTTCTTT
CDR3 protein: CAIGSAAAEAFF
J gene: TRBJ1-1
clone size: NA
D gene: NA
V gene: TRBV10-3

CDR3 DNA: TGTGCCAGCAGCGGGGACAGCTTTAACTATGGCTACACCTTC
CDR3 protein: CASSGDSFNYGYTF
J gene: TRBJ1-2
clone size: NA
D gene: TRBD1
V gene: TRBV9

CDR3 DNA: TGCGCCAGCAGTGAGGGGACTAGCGGGGGACTCACAGATACGCAGTATTTT
CDR3 protein: CASSEGTSGGLTDTQYF
J gene: TRBJ2-3
clone size: NA
D gene: TRBD2
V gene: TRBV10-1

CDR3 DNA: TGTGCCAGCAGTGTCCCGGGACAGACCACCGGGGAGCTGTTTTTT
CDR3 protein: CASSVPGQTTGELFF
J gene: TRBJ2-2
clone size: once
D gene: TRBD1
V gene: TRBV6-1

CDR3 DNA: TGTGCCAGCAGCTTTTTCCTGACTAGCGGTAGCACAGATACGCAGTATTTT
CDR3 protein: CASSFFLTSGSTDTQYF
J gene: TRBJ2-3
clone size: once
D gene: TRBD2
V gene: TRBV5-5

CDR3 DNA: TGTGCCAGCAGCCCCAGGGGTTTAACTAATGAAAAACTGTTTTTT
CDR3 protein: CASSPRGLTNEKLFF
J gene: TRBJ1-4
clone size: NA
D gene: NA
V gene: TRBV5-8

CDR3 DNA: TGTGCCAGCAGTAAGACTAGCGGGGTCTACGAGCAGTACTTC
CDR3 protein: CASSKTSGVYEQYF
J gene: TRBJ2-7
clone size: NA
D gene: TRBD2
V gene: TRBV7-2

CDR3 DNA: TGCGCCAGCCAACTGGGGACAGCGAGGTACAATGAGCAGTTCTTC
CDR3 protein: CASQLGTARYNEQFF
J gene: TRBJ2-1
clone size: NA
D gene: TRBD1
V gene: TRBV23-1

CDR3 DNA: TGTGCCAGCAGGCCGAAGCGGTTGAAAGGTACTGAAGCTTTCTTT
CDR3 protein: CASRPKRLKGTEAFF
J gene: TRBJ1-1
clone size: NA
D gene: NA
V gene: TRBV6-1

CDR3 DNA: TGTGCCAGCAGTGAACTCACGGGGGGGCTGCCAGATACGCAGTATTTT
CDR3 protein: CASSELTGGLPDTQYF
J gene: TRBJ2-3
clone size: NA
D gene: TRBD2
V gene: TRBV6-1

CDR3 DNA: TGCGCCAGCAGGGCTAGCTACAATGAGCAGTTCTTC
CDR3 protein: CASRASYNEQFF
J gene: TRBJ2-1
clone size: NA
D gene: NA
V gene: TRBV5-1

CDR3 DNA: TGTGCCTGGGGAGTACAGGGGGCTTATGGCTACACCTTC
CDR3 protein: CAWGVQGAYGYTF
J gene: TRBJ1-2
clone size: NA
D gene: TRBD1
V gene: TRBV30

CDR3 DNA: TGTGCCAGTAGTATTAGTGAAAAACTGTTTTTT
CDR3 protein: CASSISEKLFF
J gene: TRBJ1-4
clone size: NA
D gene: NA
V gene: TRBV19

CDR3 DNA: TGTGCCACCAGCAGAGAGCAGGGTAGCTTTGAAGCTTTCTTT
CDR3 protein: CATSREQGSFEAFF
J gene: TRBJ1-1
clone size: NA
D gene: NA
V gene: TRBV15

CDR3 DNA: TGTGCCAGCAGCAGGACACAAGAGACCCAGTACTTC
CDR3 protein: CASSRTQETQYF
J gene: TRBJ2-5
clone size: NA
D gene: NA
V gene: TRBV7-2

CDR3 DNA: TGTGCCACCAAGCCGCAGGGATTTGAGACCCAGTACTTC
CDR3 protein: CATKPQGFETQYF
J gene: TRBJ2-5
clone size: NA
D gene: NA
V gene: TRBV15

CDR3 DNA: TGTGCCAGCAGCCACCTGAGGGGGCCAGGGGCCCCCTACGAGCAGTACTTC
CDR3 protein: CASSHLRGPGAPYEQYF
J gene: TRBJ2-7
clone size: NA
D gene: TRBD1
V gene: TRBV7-6

CDR3 DNA: TGTGCCAGTCCGGGACAGTCCTACAATGAGCAGTTCTTC
CDR3 protein: CASPGQSYNEQFF
J gene: TRBJ2-1
clone size: NA
D gene: TRBD1
V gene: TRBV7-9

CDR3 DNA: TGTTCCAGCAGCCACAGGGACCGTCCCATTCAGTACTTC
CDR3 protein: CSSSHRDRPIQYF
J gene: TRBJ2-4
clone size: once
D gene: NA
V gene: TRBV7-9

CDR3 DNA: TGTGCCAGCAGCTTTGGGCCCCTTGTGGAAACCACAGATACGCAGTATTTT
CDR3 protein: CASSFGPLVETTDTQYF
J gene: TRBJ2-3
clone size: NA
D gene: NA
V gene: TRBV5-4

CDR3 DNA: TGTGCCAGCAGCCCGGGGGGCGTGGACTACGAGCAGTACTTC
CDR3 protein: CASSPGGVDYEQYF
J gene: TRBJ2-7
clone size: NA
D gene: NA
V gene: TRBV5-4

CDR3 DNA: TGTGCCAGCAGTTACAGCGGAGAGCAGTACTTC
CDR3 protein: CASSYSGEQYF
J gene: TRBJ2-7
clone size: NA
D gene: NA
V gene: TRBV6-5

CDR3 DNA: TGTGCCAGCAGACTCGGACAGGGGGGGATTAATGAAAAACTGTTTTTT
CDR3 protein: CASRLGQGGINEKLFF
J gene: TRBJ1-4
clone size: NA
D gene: TRBD1
V gene: TRBV6-6